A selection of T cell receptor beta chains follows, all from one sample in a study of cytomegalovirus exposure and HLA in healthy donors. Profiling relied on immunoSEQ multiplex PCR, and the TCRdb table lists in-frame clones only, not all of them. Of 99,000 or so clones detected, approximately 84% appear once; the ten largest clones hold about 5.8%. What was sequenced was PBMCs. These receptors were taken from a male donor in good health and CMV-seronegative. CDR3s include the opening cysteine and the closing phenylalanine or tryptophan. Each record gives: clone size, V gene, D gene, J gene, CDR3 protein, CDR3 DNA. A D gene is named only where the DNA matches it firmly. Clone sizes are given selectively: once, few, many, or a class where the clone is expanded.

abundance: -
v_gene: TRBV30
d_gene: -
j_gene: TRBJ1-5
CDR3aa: CAWSGQSNQPQHF
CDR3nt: TGTGCCTGGAGTGGACAGTCCAATCAGCCCCAGCATTTT

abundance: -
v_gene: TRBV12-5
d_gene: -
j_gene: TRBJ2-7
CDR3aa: CASGYSPPRLKDEQYF
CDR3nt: TGTGCTAGTGGATATAGCCCCCCTCGGTTGAAGGACGAGCAGTACTTC

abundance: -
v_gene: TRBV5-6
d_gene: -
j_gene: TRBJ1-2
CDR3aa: CASSFYRVMDYGYTF
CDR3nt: TGTGCCAGCAGCTTTTACAGGGTGATGGACTATGGCTACACCTTC

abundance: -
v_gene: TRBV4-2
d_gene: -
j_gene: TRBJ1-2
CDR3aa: CASSQDGEAYNYGYTF
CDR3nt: TGTGCCAGCAGCCAAGATGGAGAAGCTTATAACTATGGCTACACCTTC

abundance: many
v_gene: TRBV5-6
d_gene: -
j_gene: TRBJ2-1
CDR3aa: CASSMTASSYNEQFF
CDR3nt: TGTGCCAGCAGCATGACGGCTAGCTCCTACAATGAGCAGTTCTTC

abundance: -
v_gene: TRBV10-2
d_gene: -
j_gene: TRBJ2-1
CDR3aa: CASNWQRNEQFF
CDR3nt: TGCGCCAGCAATTGGCAACGTAATGAGCAGTTCTTC

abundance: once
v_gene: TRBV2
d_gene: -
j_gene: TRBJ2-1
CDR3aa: CASSELGGSYNEQFF
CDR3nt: TGTGCCAGCAGTGAGTTGGGCGGGTCCTACAATGAGCAGTTCTTC

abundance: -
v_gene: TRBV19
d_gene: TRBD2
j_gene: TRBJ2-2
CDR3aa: CASSLSSGSGSGELFF
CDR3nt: TGTGCCAGTAGTCTCTCTAGCGGGAGTGGTTCCGGGGAGCTGTTTTTT

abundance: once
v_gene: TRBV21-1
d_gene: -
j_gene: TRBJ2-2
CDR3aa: CASSKGQGDPNNTGELFF
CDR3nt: TGTGCCAGCAGCAAGGGACAGGGGGATCCAAACAACACCGGGGAGCTGTTTTTT

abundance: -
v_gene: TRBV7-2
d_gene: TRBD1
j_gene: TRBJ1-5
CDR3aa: CASSLGGTGGDQPQHF
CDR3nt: TGTGCCAGCAGCTTAGGAGGGACAGGGGGCGATCAGCCCCAGCATTTT

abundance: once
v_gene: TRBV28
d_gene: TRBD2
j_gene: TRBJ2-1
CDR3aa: CASSLTGTRKWVDEQFF
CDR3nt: TGTGCCAGCAGTTTGACCGGGACTAGAAAGTGGGTCGATGAGCAGTTCTTC

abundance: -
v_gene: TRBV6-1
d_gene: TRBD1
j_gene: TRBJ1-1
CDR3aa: CASSEVGQGANTEAFF
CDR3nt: TGTGCCAGCAGTGAAGTAGGACAGGGCGCGAACACTGAAGCTTTCTTT

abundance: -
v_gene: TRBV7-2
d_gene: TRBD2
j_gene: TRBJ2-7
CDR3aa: CASSSDGLAGRYEQYF
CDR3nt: TGTGCCAGCAGCTCCGACGGACTAGCGGGACGCTACGAGCAGTACTTC

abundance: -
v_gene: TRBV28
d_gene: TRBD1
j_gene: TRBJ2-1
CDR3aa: CASRLDRNNEQFF
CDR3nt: TGTGCCAGCAGGCTGGACAGGAACAATGAGCAGTTCTTC

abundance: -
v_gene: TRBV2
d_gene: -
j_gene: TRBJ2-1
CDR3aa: CASTESAYNEQFF
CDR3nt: TGTGCCAGCACGGAGTCGGCCTACAATGAGCAGTTCTTC

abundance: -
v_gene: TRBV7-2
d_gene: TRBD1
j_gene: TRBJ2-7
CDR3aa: CASSFPSSGQDPYEQYF
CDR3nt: TGTGCCAGCAGCTTTCCCTCATCGGGACAGGATCCCTACGAGCAGTACTTC

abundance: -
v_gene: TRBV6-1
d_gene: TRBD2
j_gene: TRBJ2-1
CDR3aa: CASTPGASGGGRFF
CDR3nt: TGTGCCAGCACCCCGGGCGCTAGCGGAGGCGGGCGGTTCTTC

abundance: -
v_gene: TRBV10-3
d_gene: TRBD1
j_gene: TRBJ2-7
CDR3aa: CAISEPDRGKDEQYF
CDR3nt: TGTGCCATCAGTGAGCCGGACAGGGGGAAAGACGAGCAGTACTTC

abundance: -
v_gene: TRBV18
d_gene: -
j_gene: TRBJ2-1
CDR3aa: CASSPPGSGPPYNEQFF
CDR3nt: TGTGCCAGCTCACCCCCGGGGAGCGGGCCTCCTTACAATGAGCAGTTCTTC

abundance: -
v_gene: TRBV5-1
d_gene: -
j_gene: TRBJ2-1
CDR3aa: CASSLGLAMTNEQFF
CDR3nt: TGCGCCAGCAGCTTGGGACTTGCAATGACCAATGAGCAGTTCTTC

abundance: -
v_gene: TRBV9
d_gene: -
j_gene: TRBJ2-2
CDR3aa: CASSVVGGAGELFF
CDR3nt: TGTGCCAGCAGCGTAGTTGGAGGGGCCGGGGAGCTGTTTTTT

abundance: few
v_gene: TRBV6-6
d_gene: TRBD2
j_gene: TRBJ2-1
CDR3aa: CASSGTGTSVYEQFF
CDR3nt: TGTGCCAGCAGCGGGACCGGGACTAGCGTCTATGAGCAGTTCTTC

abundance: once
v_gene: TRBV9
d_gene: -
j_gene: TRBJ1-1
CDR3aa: CASSKEGGRFTEAFF
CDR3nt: TGTGCCAGCAGTAAAGAGGGGGGGCGGTTCACTGAAGCTTTCTTT

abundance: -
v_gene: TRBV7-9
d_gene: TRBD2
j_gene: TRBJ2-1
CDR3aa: CASSHLLAGVAYNEQFF
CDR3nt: TGTGCCAGCAGCCACTTACTAGCGGGAGTGGCTTACAATGAGCAGTTCTTC

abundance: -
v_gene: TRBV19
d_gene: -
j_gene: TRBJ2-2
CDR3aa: CASSISNGELFF
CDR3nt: TGTGCCAGTAGTATAAGCAACGGGGAGCTGTTTTTT

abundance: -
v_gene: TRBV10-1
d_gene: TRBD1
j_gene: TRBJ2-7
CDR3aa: CASSEDRTGSYEQYF
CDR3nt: TGCGCCAGCAGTGAGGACCGGACAGGGTCCTACGAGCAGTACTTC

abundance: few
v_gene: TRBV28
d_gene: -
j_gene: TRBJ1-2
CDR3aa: CASSLRSTRGYTF
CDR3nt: TGTGCCAGCAGTTTAAGGTCGACACGTGGCTACACCTTC

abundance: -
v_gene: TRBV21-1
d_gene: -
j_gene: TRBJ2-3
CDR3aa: CASEFHFSGTDTQYF
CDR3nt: TGTGCCAGCGAATTCCATTTTAGCGGCACAGATACGCAGTATTTT

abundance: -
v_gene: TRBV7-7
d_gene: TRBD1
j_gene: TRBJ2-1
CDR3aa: CASSLAWTGKYNEQFF
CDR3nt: TGTGCTAGCAGCTTAGCATGGACAGGGAAGTACAATGAGCAGTTCTTC

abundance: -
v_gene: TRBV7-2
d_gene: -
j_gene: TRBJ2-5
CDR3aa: CASSSYGETQYF
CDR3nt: TGTGCCAGCAGCTCTTACGGGGAGACCCAGTACTTC

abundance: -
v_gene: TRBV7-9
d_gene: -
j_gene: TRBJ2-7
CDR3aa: CASNKRQESYEQYF
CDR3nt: TGTGCCAGCAACAAACGACAGGAGTCCTACGAGCAGTACTTC

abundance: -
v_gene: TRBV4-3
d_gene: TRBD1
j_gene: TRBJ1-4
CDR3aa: CASSQVGGRGLEKLFF
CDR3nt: TGCGCCAGCAGCCAAGTTGGGGGCAGGGGGCTCGAAAAACTGTTTTTT

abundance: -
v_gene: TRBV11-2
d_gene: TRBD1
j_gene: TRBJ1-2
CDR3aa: CASSLGQGVRGYTF
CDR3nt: TGTGCCAGCAGCCTAGGACAGGGGGTCAGGGGCTACACCTTC

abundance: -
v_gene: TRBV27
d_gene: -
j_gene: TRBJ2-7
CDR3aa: CASSLGQSYEQYF
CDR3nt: TGTGCCAGCAGTTTAGGGCAGTCCTACGAGCAGTACTTC

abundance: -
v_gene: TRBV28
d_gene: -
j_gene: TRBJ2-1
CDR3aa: CASSFWQGPYNEQFF
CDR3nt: TGTGCCAGCAGTTTTTGGCAGGGGCCCTACAATGAGCAGTTCTTC

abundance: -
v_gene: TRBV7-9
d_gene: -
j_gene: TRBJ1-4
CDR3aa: CASSSGLVPNEKLFF
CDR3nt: TGTGCCAGCAGCTCAGGGTTAGTCCCTAATGAAAAACTGTTTTTT